This is a list of T cell receptor beta chains from one sample in a study of multiple sclerosis patients with progressive multifocal leukoencephalopathy. TCRdb's copy holds only in-frame clones and misses some; the assay was immunoSEQ multiplex PCR. Among 25,000 to 35,000 clones listed, 80% to 95% were seen once. Sample: PBMCs. These receptor sequences come from a man aged 25-45 years with multiple sclerosis. Both conserved end residues are part of each CDR3. Fields, in order: CDR3 length, V gene, clone size, D gene, J gene, CDR3 protein, CDR3 DNA. The D gene is left open where the match is weak. Clone size is not always given. Where it is, it says once, few, many or a class for expanded clones.

16	TRBV23-1	NA	NA	TRBJ2-3	CASSQSLNPHTDTQYF	TGCGCCAGCAGTCAATCGCTCAACCCCCACACAGATACGCAGTATTTT
16	TRBV7-3	NA	TRBD1	TRBJ2-2	CASSLSGQGVVGELFF	TGTGCCAGCAGCCTTTCGGGACAGGGAGTAGTCGGGGAGCTGTTTTTT
11	TRBV20-1	NA	NA	TRBJ1-1	CSARNWPEAFF	TGCAGTGCTAGAAATTGGCCTGAAGCTTTCTTT
14	TRBV27	NA	NA	TRBJ1-2	CASSRIQGGYGYTF	TGTGCCAGCAGTCGAATACAGGGAGGTTATGGCTACACCTTC
15	TRBV5-1	NA	NA	TRBJ2-2	CASSLSNLAAEELFF	TGCGCCAGCAGCTTGTCGAACCTCGCGGCCGAGGAGCTGTTTTTT
16	TRBV5-1	few	TRBD2	TRBJ2-3	CASSLRTSGRTDTQYF	TGCGCCAGCAGCCTCAGGACTAGCGGGCGCACAGATACGCAGTATTTT
14	TRBV4-1	NA	NA	TRBJ2-7	CASSQEPEGREQYF	TGCGCCAGCAGCCAAGAGCCAGAAGGGCGCGAGCAGTACTTC
14	TRBV5-1	NA	NA	TRBJ1-3	CASSPERSGNTIYF	TGCGCCAGCAGCCCCGAGCGCTCTGGAAACACCATATATTTT
14	TRBV7-2	NA	NA	TRBJ1-2	CASSFPTGYDGYTF	TGTGCCAGCAGCTTCCCTACAGGGTACGATGGCTACACCTTC
17	TRBV19	once	TRBD2	TRBJ2-1	CASRSKMTSGRIGEQFF	TGTGCCAGTAGAAGCAAAATGACTAGCGGGAGGATTGGGGAGCAGTTCTTC
13	TRBV18	NA	NA	TRBJ1-5	CASSQGSDQPQHF	TGTGCCAGCTCCCAGGGGAGCGATCAGCCCCAGCATTTT
13	TRBV27	NA	NA	TRBJ1-2	CASSPGLAYGYTF	TGTGCCAGCAGTCCGGGGCTCGCCTATGGCTACACCTTC
15	TRBV6-5	NA	NA	TRBJ1-1	CASSITGKGNTEAFF	TGTGCCAGCAGCATCACAGGGAAAGGGAACACTGAAGCTTTCTTT
15	TRBV5-4	NA	NA	TRBJ1-1	CASSLSVWESSEAFF	TGTGCCAGCAGCTTGTCAGTCTGGGAGTCAAGCGAAGCTTTCTTT
16	TRBV27	NA	TRBD2	TRBJ2-1	CASSRWTSGIFNEQFF	TGTGCCAGCAGTCGATGGACTAGCGGAATCTTTAATGAGCAGTTCTTC
16	TRBV7-6	NA	NA	TRBJ2-1	CASSPGGGGRNNEQFF	TGTGCCAGCAGCCCTGGGGGCGGGGGCCGTAATAATGAGCAGTTCTTC
13	TRBV6-4	once	TRBD1	TRBJ1-4	CASSVNRGEKLFF	TGTGCCAGCAGTGTTAACAGGGGTGAAAAACTGTTTTTT
14	TRBV6-4	NA	TRBD2	TRBJ2-1	CASSDDPSGRTQFF	TGTGCCAGCAGTGACGATCCTAGCGGGAGAACGCAGTTCTTC
15	TRBV11-1	NA	TRBD2	TRBJ2-1	CASTTSGTSYNEQFF	TGTGCCAGCACCACTAGCGGAACCTCCTACAATGAGCAGTTCTTC
14	TRBV30	once	TRBD2	TRBJ2-1	CAGRLLAGAGEQFF	TGTGCCGGCCGGTTACTAGCGGGAGCAGGGGAGCAGTTCTTC
11	TRBV30	NA	NA	TRBJ2-3	CAWSIIRAQYF	TGTGCCTGGAGTATTATCCGGGCGCAGTATTTT
12	TRBV6-6	once	NA	TRBJ1-1	CASSFQGTEAFF	TGTGCCAGCAGTTTTCAGGGAACTGAAGCTTTCTTT
15	TRBV5-6	NA	NA	TRBJ1-2	CASSLIQGDIYGYTF	TGTGCCAGCAGCTTGATCCAGGGAGATATATATGGCTACACCTTC
16	TRBV6-1	NA	TRBD1	TRBJ1-5	CASSDPATGTYQPQHF	TGTGCCAGCAGTGACCCCGCGACAGGGACCTACCAGCCCCAGCATTTT
17	TRBV5-1	NA	TRBD1	TRBJ1-2	CASSLSGGVIRWYGYTF	TGCGCCAGCAGCTTGTCAGGGGGAGTGATAAGGTGGTATGGCTACACCTTC
15	TRBV29-1	NA	NA	TRBJ2-2	CSVRTASGNTGELFF	TGCAGCGTGCGGACAGCTTCAGGGAACACCGGGGAGCTGTTTTTT
18	TRBV2	NA	TRBD2	TRBJ2-3	CASSDRGREGHLGDTQYF	TGTGCCAGCAGTGACCGAGGGCGGGAGGGCCATTTGGGAGATACGCAGTATTTT
15	TRBV9	once	TRBD1	TRBJ2-1	CASSPRVTGGNEQFF	TGTGCCAGCAGCCCCAGGGTGACAGGGGGCAATGAGCAGTTCTTC
14	TRBV29-1	few	NA	TRBJ1-3	CSVRQGFSGNTIYF	TGCAGCGTGCGTCAGGGCTTCTCTGGAAACACCATATATTTT
15	TRBV18	NA	NA	TRBJ2-7	CASSPGVTASYEQYF	TGTGCCAGCTCACCAGGGGTAACAGCCTCCTACGAGCAGTACTTC
13	TRBV7-2	NA	NA	TRBJ2-3	CASSLEAVWAQYF	TGTGCCAGCAGCTTAGAGGCGGTATGGGCGCAGTATTTT
13	TRBV11-2	NA	NA	TRBJ1-1	CASSLLMRREAFF	TGTGCCAGCAGCCTCCTGATGAGGCGTGAAGCTTTCTTT
12	TRBV2	NA	NA	TRBJ1-5	CASQGGNQPQHF	TGTGCCAGCCAGGGAGGCAATCAGCCCCAGCATTTT
14	TRBV10-1	NA	NA	TRBJ2-2	CASSEGGITGELFF	TGCGCCAGCAGTGAAGGAGGAATTACCGGGGAGCTGTTTTTT
17	TRBV21-1	once	NA	TRBJ2-5	CASSKCGGPERVETQYF	TGTGCCAGCAGCAAGTGTGGTGGGCCGGAGAGGGTGGAGACCCAGTACTTC
16	TRBV6-5	NA	TRBD1	TRBJ1-5	CASSLSGQANNQPQHF	TGTGCCAGCAGTTTATCCGGACAGGCAAACAATCAGCCCCAGCATTTT
13	TRBV25-1	NA	NA	TRBJ2-2	CASSDRDTGELFF	TGTGCCAGCAGTGACAGGGACACCGGGGAGCTGTTTTTT
16	TRBV4-3	NA	NA	TRBJ1-5	CASSQEAGHPNQPQHF	TGCGCCAGCAGCCAAGAGGCAGGACACCCTAATCAGCCCCAGCATTTT
14	TRBV7-9	NA	NA	TRBJ2-1	CASSYTYTYNEQFF	TGTGCCAGCAGCTACACATACACATACAATGAGCAGTTCTTC
13	TRBV29-1	NA	NA	TRBJ1-4	CSVGHPQSEKLFF	TGCAGCGTTGGACATCCCCAGAGCGAAAAACTGTTTTTT
16	TRBV5-4	NA	TRBD2	TRBJ2-1	CASSLDGTSGWPEQFF	TGTGCCAGCAGCTTGGACGGGACTAGCGGGTGGCCTGAGCAGTTCTTC
16	TRBV4-1	NA	NA	TRBJ1-2	CASSRSEAASLYGYTF	TGCGCCAGCAGCCGCTCCGAGGCCGCTAGCCTCTATGGCTACACCTTC
15	TRBV11-2	NA	TRBD1	TRBJ2-1	CASSFQDRAYNEQFF	TGTGCCAGCAGCTTTCAGGACAGGGCCTACAATGAGCAGTTCTTC
16	TRBV4-1	NA	TRBD1	TRBJ2-1	CASSQLTGGDYNEQFF	TGCGCCAGCAGCCAATTGACAGGGGGCGACTACAATGAGCAGTTCTTC
15	TRBV13	once	NA	TRBJ1-2	CASSLGRMINYGYTF	TGTGCCAGCAGCTTAGGGCGGATGATTAACTATGGCTACACCTTC
14	TRBV6-6	NA	TRBD1	TRBJ2-7	CASSYYGQVYEQYF	TGTGCCAGCAGTTACTATGGACAGGTATACGAGCAGTACTTC
12	TRBV28	NA	NA	TRBJ2-5	CASSYPLRAQYF	TGTGCCAGCAGTTACCCCTTAAGAGCCCAGTACTTC
15	TRBV7-9	NA	NA	TRBJ1-1	CASSSRQWGDTEAFF	TGTGCCAGCAGCTCCAGACAGTGGGGAGACACTGAAGCTTTCTTT
16	TRBV27	once	NA	TRBJ2-1	CASRRERAGTYNEQFF	TGTGCCAGCAGGCGAGAGCGGGCCGGGACCTACAATGAGCAGTTCTTC
14	TRBV10-3	NA	NA	TRBJ2-3	CAITPDRVGNTQYF	TGTGCCATCACCCCTGATAGGGTTGGAAATACGCAGTATTTT
13	TRBV19	NA	NA	TRBJ1-2	CASSVDRDSGYTF	TGTGCCAGTAGTGTAGACCGGGACTCGGGCTACACCTTC
14	TRBV9	once	NA	TRBJ2-1	CASSVDRAYNEQFF	TGTGCCAGCAGCGTAGACAGGGCCTACAATGAGCAGTTCTTC
16	TRBV6-7	NA	NA	TRBJ2-1	CASSYLGAYSYNEQFF	TGTGCCAGCAGTTACCTGGGAGCTTACTCCTACAATGAGCAGTTCTTC
16	TRBV5-4	NA	NA	TRBJ2-2	CASSWDTYVKAGELFF	TGTGCCAGCAGCTGGGACACGTACGTGAAGGCCGGGGAGCTGTTTTTT
15	TRBV7-6	NA	NA	TRBJ1-1	CASSLEGSWNTEAFF	TGTGCCAGCAGCTTAGAGGGGAGTTGGAACACTGAAGCTTTCTTT
14	TRBV12-5	NA	NA	TRBJ1-4	CASGTGTADEKLFF	TGTGCTAGTGGTACCGGGACGGCCGACGAAAAACTGTTTTTT